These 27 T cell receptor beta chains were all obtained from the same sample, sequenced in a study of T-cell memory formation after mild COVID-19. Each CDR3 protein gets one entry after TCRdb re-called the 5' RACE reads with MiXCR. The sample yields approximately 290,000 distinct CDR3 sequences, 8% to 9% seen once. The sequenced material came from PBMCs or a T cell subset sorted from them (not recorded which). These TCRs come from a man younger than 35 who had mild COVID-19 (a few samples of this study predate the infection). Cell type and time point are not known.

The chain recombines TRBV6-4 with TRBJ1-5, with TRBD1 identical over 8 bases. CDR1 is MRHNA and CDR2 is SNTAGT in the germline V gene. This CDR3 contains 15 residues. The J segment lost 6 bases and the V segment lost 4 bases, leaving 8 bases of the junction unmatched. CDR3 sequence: CASSAEDRGGQPQHF. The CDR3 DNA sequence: TGTGCCAGCAGTGCCGAAGACAGGGGCGGTCAGCCCCAGCATTTT.

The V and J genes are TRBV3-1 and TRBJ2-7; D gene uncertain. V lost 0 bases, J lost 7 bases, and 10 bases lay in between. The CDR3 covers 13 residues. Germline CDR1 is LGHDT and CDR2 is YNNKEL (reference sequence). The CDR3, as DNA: TGTGCCAGCAGCCAAGAGGGTATGGGAGAGCAGTACGTC. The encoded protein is CASSQEGMGEQYV.

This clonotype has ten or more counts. The CDR3 loop reads CASSQGLAGVTSTDTQYF. In nucleotides, the CDR3 is TGTGCCAGCAGCCAAGGACTAGCGGGGGTTACTAGCACAGATACGCAGTATTTT. V and J are TRBV3-1 and TRBJ2-3; 12 bases match TRBD2. Germline CDR1 is LGHDT and CDR2 is YNNKEL (reference sequence). This CDR3 spans 18 amino acids. With 1 base clipped from V and 0 bases from J, the junction kept 5 bases outside the gene matches.

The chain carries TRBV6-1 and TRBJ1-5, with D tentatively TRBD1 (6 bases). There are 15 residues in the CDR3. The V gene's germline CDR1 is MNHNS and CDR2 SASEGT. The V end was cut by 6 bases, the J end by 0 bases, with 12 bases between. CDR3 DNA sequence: TGTGCCAGCAGAGACGGACAGAATAGCAATCAGCCCCAGCATTTT. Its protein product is CASRDGQNSNQPQHF.

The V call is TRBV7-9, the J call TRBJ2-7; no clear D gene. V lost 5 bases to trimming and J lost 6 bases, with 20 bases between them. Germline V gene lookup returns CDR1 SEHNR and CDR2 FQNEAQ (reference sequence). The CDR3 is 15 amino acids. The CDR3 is CASSPLTRTATEQYF. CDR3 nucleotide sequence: TGTGCCAGCAGCCCCTTAACCCGGACGGCGACCGAGCAGTACTTC.

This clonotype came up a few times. CDR3 region: CASSNPSRATEAFF. The CDR3 region has the DNA TGTGCCAGCAGTAACCCGAGCAGGGCTACTGAAGCTTTCTTT. V is TRBV6-2 or TRBV6-3 and J is TRBJ1-1; a possible D gene is TRBD1 (5 bases). Germline V gene data show CDR1 as MNHEY and CDR2 as SVGEGT. V was trimmed by 5 bases and J by 5 bases, leaving 15 bases between them. The CDR3 is made up of 14 amino acids.

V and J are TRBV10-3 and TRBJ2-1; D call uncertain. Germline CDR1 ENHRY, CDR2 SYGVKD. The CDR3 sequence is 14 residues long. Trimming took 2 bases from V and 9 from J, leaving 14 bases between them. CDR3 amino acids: CAISEPFPGSEQFF. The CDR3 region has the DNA TGTGCCATCAGTGAGCCTTTCCCCGGATCTGAGCAGTTCTTC.

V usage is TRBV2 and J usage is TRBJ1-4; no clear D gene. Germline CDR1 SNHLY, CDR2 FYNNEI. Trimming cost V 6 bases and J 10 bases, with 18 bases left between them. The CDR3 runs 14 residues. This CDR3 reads CASRGNGGGVKLFF. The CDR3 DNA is TGTGCCAGCAGGGGAAACGGCGGCGGCGTAAAACTGTTTTTT.

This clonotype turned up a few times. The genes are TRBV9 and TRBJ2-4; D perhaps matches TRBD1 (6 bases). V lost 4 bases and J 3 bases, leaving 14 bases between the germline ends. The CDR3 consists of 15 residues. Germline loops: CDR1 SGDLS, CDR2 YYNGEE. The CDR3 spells CASSPGGGYKNIQYF. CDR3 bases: TGTGCCAGCAGCCCCGGTGGGGGCTACAAAAACATTCAGTACTTC.

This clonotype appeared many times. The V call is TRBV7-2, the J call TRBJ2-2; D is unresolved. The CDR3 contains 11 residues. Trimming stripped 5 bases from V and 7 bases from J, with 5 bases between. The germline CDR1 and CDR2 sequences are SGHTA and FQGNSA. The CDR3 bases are TGTGCCAGCAGCCCTGGCGGGGAGCTGTTTTTT. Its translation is CASSPGGELFF.

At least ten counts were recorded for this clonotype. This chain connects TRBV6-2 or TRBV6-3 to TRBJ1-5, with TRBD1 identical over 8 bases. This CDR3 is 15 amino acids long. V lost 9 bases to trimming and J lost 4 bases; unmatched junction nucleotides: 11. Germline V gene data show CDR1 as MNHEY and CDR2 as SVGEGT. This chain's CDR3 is CASLGQGRGNQPQHF. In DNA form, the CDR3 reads TGTGCCAGTCTCGGACAGGGCCGAGGTAATCAGCCCCAGCATTTT.

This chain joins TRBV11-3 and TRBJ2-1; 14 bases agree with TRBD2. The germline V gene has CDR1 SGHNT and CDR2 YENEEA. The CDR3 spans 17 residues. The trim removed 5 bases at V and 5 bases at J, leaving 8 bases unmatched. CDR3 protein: CASSAPGTSGGNNEQFF. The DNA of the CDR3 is TGTGCCAGCAGCGCCCCCGGGACTAGCGGGGGTAACAATGAGCAGTTCTTC.

Here the CDR3 DNA reads TGTGCCAGCAGTCTTAGCGGGGACCTGGAGCAGTTCTTC. Amino acids: CASSLSGDLEQFF. The V and J genes are TRBV6-1 and TRBJ2-1; 8 bases fit TRBD2. V lost 5 bases to trimming and J lost 10 bases; unmatched junction nucleotides: 7. The CDR3 has 13 amino acids. The V gene's germline CDR1 is MNHNS and CDR2 SASEGT.

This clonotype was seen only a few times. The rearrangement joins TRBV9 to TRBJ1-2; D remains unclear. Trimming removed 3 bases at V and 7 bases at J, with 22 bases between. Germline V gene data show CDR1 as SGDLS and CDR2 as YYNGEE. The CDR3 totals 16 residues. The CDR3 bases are TGTGCCAGCAGCGAAAATAGGTTCGCGGAGCATGGTGGCTACACCTTC. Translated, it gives CASSENRFAEHGGYTF.

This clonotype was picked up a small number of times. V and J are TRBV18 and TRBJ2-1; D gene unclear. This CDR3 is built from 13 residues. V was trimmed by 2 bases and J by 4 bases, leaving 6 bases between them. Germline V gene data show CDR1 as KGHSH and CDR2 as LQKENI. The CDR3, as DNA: TGTGCCAGCTCACCATCGATTTACAATGAGCAGTTCTTC. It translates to CASSPSIYNEQFF.

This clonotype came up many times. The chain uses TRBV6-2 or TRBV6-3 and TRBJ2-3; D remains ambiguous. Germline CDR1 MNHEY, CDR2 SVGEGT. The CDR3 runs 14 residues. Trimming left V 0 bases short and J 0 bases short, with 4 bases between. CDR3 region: CASSYSTSTDTQYF. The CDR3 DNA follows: TGTGCCAGCAGTTACTCGACTAGCACAGATACGCAGTATTTT.

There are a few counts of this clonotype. DNA of the CDR3: TGTGCCAGCAGTCAAGAGGACGGGAATGAGCAGTTCTTC. Residues: CASSQEDGNEQFF. The rearrangement uses TRBV12-3 or TRBV12-4 and TRBJ2-1, with no clear D. This CDR3 has 13 residues. Trimming left V 5 bases short and J 7 bases short, with 12 bases between.

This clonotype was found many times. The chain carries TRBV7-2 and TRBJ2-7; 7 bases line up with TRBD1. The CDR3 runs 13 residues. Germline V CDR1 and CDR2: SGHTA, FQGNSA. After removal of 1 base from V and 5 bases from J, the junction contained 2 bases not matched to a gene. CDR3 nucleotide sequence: TGTGCCAGCAGCTTAGGACAGGGAGACGAGCAGTACTTC. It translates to CASSLGQGDEQYF. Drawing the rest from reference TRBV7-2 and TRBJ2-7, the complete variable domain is GAGVSQSPSNKVTEKGKDVELRCDPISGHTALYWYRQSLGQGLEFLIYFQGNSAPDKSGLPSDRFSAERTGGSVSTLTIQRTQQEDSAVYLCASSLGQGDEQYFGPGTRLTVT.

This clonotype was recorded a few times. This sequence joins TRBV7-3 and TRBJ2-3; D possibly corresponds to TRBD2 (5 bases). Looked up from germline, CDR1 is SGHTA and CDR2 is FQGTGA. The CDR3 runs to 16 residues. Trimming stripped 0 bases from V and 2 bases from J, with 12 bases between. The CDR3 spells CASSLTPPRDTDTQYF. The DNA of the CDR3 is TGTGCCAGCAGCTTAACCCCCCCTCGGGACACAGATACGCAGTATTTT. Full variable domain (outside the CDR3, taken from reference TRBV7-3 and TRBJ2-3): GAGVSQTPSNKVTEKGKYVELRCDPISGHTALYWYRQSLGQGPEFLIYFQGTGAADDSGLPNDRFFAVRPEGSVSTLKIQRTERGDSAVYLCASSLTPPRDTDTQYFGPGTRLTVL.

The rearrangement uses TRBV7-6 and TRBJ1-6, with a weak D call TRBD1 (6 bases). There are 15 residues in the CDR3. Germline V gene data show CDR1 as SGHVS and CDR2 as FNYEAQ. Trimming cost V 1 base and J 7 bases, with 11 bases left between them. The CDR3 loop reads CASSLGGAGNSPLHF. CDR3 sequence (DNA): TGTGCCAGCAGCTTAGGGGGGGCAGGAAATTCACCCCTCCACTTT. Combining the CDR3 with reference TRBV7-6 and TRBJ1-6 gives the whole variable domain GAGVSQSPRYKVTKRGQDVALRCDPISGHVSLYWYRQALGQGPEFLTYFNYEAQQDKSGLPNDRFSAERPEGSISTLTIQRTEQRDSAMYRCASSLGGAGNSPLHFGNGTRLTVT.

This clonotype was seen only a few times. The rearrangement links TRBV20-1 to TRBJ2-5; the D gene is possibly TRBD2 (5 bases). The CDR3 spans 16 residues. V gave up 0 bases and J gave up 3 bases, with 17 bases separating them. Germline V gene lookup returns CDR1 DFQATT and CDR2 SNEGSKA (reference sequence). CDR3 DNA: TGCAGTGCTAGAGAGGTCTTCCCTAGCACTAAAGAGACCCAGTACTTC. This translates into CSAREVFPSTKETQYF.

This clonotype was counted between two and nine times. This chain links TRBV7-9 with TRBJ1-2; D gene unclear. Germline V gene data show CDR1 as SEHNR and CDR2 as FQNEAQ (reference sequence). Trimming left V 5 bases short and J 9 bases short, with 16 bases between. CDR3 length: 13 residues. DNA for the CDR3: TGTGCCAGCAGCGCATTTCCAGGAGCCAGCTACACCTTC. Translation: CASSAFPGASYTF.

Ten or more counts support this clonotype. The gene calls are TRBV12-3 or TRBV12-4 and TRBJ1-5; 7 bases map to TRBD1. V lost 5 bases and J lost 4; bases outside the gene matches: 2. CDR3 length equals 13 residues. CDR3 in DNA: TGTGCCAGCAGTCCACAGGGGAATCAGCCCCAGCATTTT. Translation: CASSPQGNQPQHF.

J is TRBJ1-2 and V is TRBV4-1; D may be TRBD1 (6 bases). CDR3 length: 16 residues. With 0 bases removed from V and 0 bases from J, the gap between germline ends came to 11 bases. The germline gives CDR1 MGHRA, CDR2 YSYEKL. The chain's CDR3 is CASSQEAGASNYGYTF. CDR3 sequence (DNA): TGCGCCAGCAGCCAAGAAGCGGGGGCCTCTAACTATGGCTACACCTTC.

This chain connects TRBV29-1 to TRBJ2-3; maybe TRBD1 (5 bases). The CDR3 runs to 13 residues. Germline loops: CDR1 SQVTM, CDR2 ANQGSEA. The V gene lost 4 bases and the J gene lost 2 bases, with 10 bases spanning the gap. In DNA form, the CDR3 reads TGCAGCGTTGGGGGCATTTTCACAGATACGCAGTATTTT. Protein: CSVGGIFTDTQYF.

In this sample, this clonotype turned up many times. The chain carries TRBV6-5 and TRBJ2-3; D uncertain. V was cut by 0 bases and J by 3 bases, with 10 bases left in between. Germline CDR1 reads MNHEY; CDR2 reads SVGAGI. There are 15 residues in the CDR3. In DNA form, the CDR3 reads TGTGCCAGCAGTTACTCCCTGAGGAGAACAGATACGCAGTATTTT. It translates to CASSYSLRRTDTQYF.

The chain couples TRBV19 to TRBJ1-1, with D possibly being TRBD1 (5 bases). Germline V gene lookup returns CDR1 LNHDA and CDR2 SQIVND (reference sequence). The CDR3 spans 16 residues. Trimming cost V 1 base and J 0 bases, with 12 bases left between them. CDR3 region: CASSIAWGDLNTEAFF. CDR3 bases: TGTGCCAGTAGTATAGCCTGGGGGGACCTGAACACTGAAGCTTTCTTT.